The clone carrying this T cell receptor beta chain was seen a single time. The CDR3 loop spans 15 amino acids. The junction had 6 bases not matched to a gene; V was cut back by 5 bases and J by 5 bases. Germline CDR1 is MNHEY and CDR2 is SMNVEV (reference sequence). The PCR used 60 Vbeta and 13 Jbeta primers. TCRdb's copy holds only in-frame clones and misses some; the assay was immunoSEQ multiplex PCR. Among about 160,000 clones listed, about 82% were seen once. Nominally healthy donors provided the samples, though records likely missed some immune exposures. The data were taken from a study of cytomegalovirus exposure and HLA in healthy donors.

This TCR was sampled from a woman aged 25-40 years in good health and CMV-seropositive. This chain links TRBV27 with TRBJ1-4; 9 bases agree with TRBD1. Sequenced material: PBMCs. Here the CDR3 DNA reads TGTGCCAGCAGTGGACAGGGGAGTCGAAATGAAAAACTGTTTTTT. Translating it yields CASSGQGSRNEKLFF.